Below are 26 T cell receptor beta chains sequenced from a single sample in a study of T cell changes during pregnancy in multiple sclerosis. Clones were read by immunoSEQ multiplex PCR, and TCRdb kept only the in-frame ones, dropping some. This table has 60,000 or so clones, 93% appearing once. The sample consisted of CD4+ T cells from peripheral blood mononuclear cells, taken before pregnancy. The source of these receptors is a female donor with multiple sclerosis, enrolled in a pregnancy study.

This chain joins TRBV5-4 and TRBJ1-1; maybe TRBD1 (5 bases). The CDR3 has 14 residues. The germline V and J ends were trimmed by 0 bases and 1 base, with 7 bases remaining between them. CDR1 is SGHNT and CDR2 is YYREEE in the germline V gene (reference sequence). The DNA of the CDR3 is TGTGCCAGCAGCTTGGGACAGCCGAACACTGAAGCTTTCTTT. Translation gives CASSLGQPNTEAFF.

The chain employs TRBV27 and TRBJ2-7; 10 bases are shared with TRBD2. In germline, CDR1 is MNHEY, CDR2 SMNVEV (reference sequence). V gave up 4 bases and J gave up 1 base; unmatched junction bases: 10. CDR3 length: 17 residues. In nucleotides, the CDR3 is TGTGCCAGCAGTTCCCTAGGTCCTAGCGGGAGATCCTACGAGCAGTACTTC. Translated, it gives CASSSLGPSGRSYEQYF.

With respect to this clone: Likely a read error: the CDR3 ends without its conserved phenylalanine or tryptophan. The DNA is omitted, as the CDR3 cannot be located on it reliably, and the CDR3 follows TCRdb's listing. The chain has TRBV20-1 and TRBJ2-3; the table's D call, TRBD1, was not checked against the DNA. The germline V gene has CDR1 DFQATT and CDR2 SNEGSKA (reference sequence). Ends included, the CDR3 has 11 residues. The chain's CDR3 is CSASTGRGLAS.

The gene calls are TRBV5-6 and TRBJ2-3, with a possible D match to TRBD1 (6 bases). This CDR3 is 16 amino acids long. Germline V gene sequence: CDR1 SGHDT, CDR2 YYEEEE. V lost 0 bases and J 4 bases, leaving 15 bases between the germline ends. The CDR3 region has the DNA TGTGCCAGCAGCTTGGTAGGGGGTATCGGCGCAGATACGCAGTATTTT. Translating it yields CASSLVGGIGADTQYF. The whole variable domain, remainder taken from reference TRBV5-6 and TRBJ2-3, is DAGVTQSPTHLIKTRGQQVTLRCSPKSGHDTVSWYQQALGQGPQFIFQYYEEEERQRGNFPDRFSGHQFPNYSSELNVNALLLGDSALYLCASSLVGGIGADTQYFGPGTRLTVL.

This clone was found many times. V usage is TRBV27 and J usage is TRBJ1-2; TRBD1 aligns across 8 bases. The CDR3 consists of 13 residues. V gave up 5 bases and J gave up 8 bases; unmatched junction bases: 7. Per germline, CDR1 MNHEY and CDR2 SMNVEV (reference sequence). The CDR3, as DNA: TGTGCCAGCAGTGAAAGACAGGGGCAAGGCTACACCTTC. Translation gives CASSERQGQGYTF.

The chain uses TRBV27 and TRBJ2-7, with 11 bases fitting TRBD1. Germline V gene sequence: CDR1 MNHEY, CDR2 SMNVEV (reference sequence). This CDR3 spans 17 amino acids. Germline trimming cut 2 bases from V and 1 base from J; bases unmatched to any gene: 7. Written as DNA, the CDR3 is TGTGCCAGCAGTTTAACCCCCGGGACAGGGGGTTCCTACGAGCAGTACTTC. This codes for CASSLTPGTGGSYEQYF.

The J gene is TRBJ2-5, the V gene TRBV29-1; no clear D gene. V lost 8 bases to trimming and J lost 4 bases, with 14 bases between them. The CDR3 sequence is 12 residues long. In germline, CDR1 is SQVTM, CDR2 ANQGSEA. CDR3 amino acids: CSHISTGETQYF. The CDR3 DNA reads as TGCAGCCACATCAGCACGGGAGAGACCCAGTACTTC.

As to this clone: Relative to the germline gene, one junction end is altered; a read error may explain this. This sequence joins TRBV19 and TRBJ2-1; the match to TRBD2 covers 7 bases. Germline loops: CDR1 LNHDA, CDR2 SQIVND (reference sequence). The CDR3 is 15 amino acids. CDR3 residues: CASTIGRGYYNEQFF. CDR3 DNA: TGTGCCAGTACTATAGGGAGGGGATACTACAATGAGCAGTTCTTC. Drawing the rest from reference TRBV19 and TRBJ2-1, the complete variable domain is DGGITQSPKYLFRKEGQNVTLSCEQNLNHDAMYWYRQDPGQGLRLIYYSQIVNDFQKGDIAEGYSVSREKKESFPLTVTSAQKNPTAFYLCASTIGRGYYNEQFFGPGTRLTVL.

This chain connects TRBV14 to TRBJ1-1, with 8 bases fitting TRBD1. Germline V CDR1 and CDR2: SGHDN, FVKESK. V was pared by 0 bases and J by 1 base, with 4 bases of the junction left unmatched. This CDR3 has 16 residues. As DNA, the CDR3 is TGTGCCAGCAGCCAAGATCTTGGGACAGGGAACACTGAAGCTTTCTTT. Translated: CASSQDLGTGNTEAFF.

The J gene is TRBJ1-1, the V gene TRBV29-1, with TRBD1 matching over 11 bases. After removal of 4 bases from V and 4 bases from J, the junction contained 5 bases not matched to a gene. The CDR3 contains 14 residues. Germline-derived CDR1 and CDR2 are SQVTM and ANQGSEA. The CDR3 sequence: CSVVGGTGGTEAFF. In nucleotides, the CDR3 is TGCAGCGTTGTTGGAGGGACAGGGGGCACTGAAGCTTTCTTT. The full variable domain, with the rest looked up from reference TRBV29-1 and TRBJ1-1, is SAVISQKPSRDICQRGTSLTIQCQVDSQVTMMFWYRQQPGQSLTLIATANQGSEATYESGFVIDKFPISRPNLTFSTLTVSNMSPEDSSIYLCSVVGGTGGTEAFFGQGTRLTVV.

This chain joins TRBV6-1 and TRBJ1-2; maybe TRBD1 (5 bases). CDR1 MNHNS and CDR2 SASEGT come from the germline V gene. The length of the CDR3 is 14 residues. V lost 7 bases and J 4 bases, leaving 16 bases between the germline ends. Written as DNA, the CDR3 is TGTGCCAGCACCCCTGGGGCAGGAGTCTATGGCTACACCTTC. Translation gives CASTPGAGVYGYTF.

The rearrangement uses TRBV6-5 and TRBJ2-5, with 8 bases lining up with TRBD2. V trimming: 2 bases; J trimming: 5 bases; junction bases outside the gene matches: 4. The CDR3 spans 14 residues. Germline V gives CDR1 MNHEY, CDR2 SVGAGI. CDR3 protein: CASSYIPGGETQYF. The CDR3 nucleotides are TGTGCCAGCAGTTACATCCCGGGAGGGGAGACCCAGTACTTC.

The chain employs TRBV9 and TRBJ1-3; no reliable D call. Germline V gene data show CDR1 as SGDLS and CDR2 as YYNGEE. The CDR3 contains 15 residues. Trimming took 4 bases from V and 4 from J, leaving 15 bases between them. The DNA of the CDR3 is TGTGCCAGCAGCCCTCGTGAGTGGTTGGGAAACACCATATATTTT. Residues: CASSPREWLGNTIYF.

CDR3 in amino acids: CASGGQGASGNTIYF. The CDR3, as DNA: TGTGCCAGTGGAGGACAGGGGGCATCTGGAAACACCATATATTTT. The J gene is TRBJ1-3, the V gene TRBV2; 11 positions match TRBD1. There are 15 residues in the CDR3. Losses at the gene ends were 9 bases for V and 1 base for J; bases not matched to a gene: 5. Germline assignment: CDR1 SNHLY and CDR2 FYNNEI. The full variable domain, its missing parts supplied by reference TRBV2 and TRBJ1-3, is EPEVTQTPSHQVTQMGQEVILRCVPISNHLYFYWYRQILGQKVEFLVSFYNNEISEKSEIFDDQFSVERPDGSNFTLKIRSTKLEDSAMYFCASGGQGASGNTIYFGEGSWLTVV.

The V call is TRBV19, the J call TRBJ1-2, with unresolved D. The CDR3 length is 15 residues. CDR1 LNHDA and CDR2 SQIVND come from the germline V gene (reference sequence). V was cut by 5 bases and J by 5 bases, with 18 bases left in between. DNA of the CDR3: TGTGCCAGTAGTGTCCAGGAGCGTGCGGGGTATGGCTACACCTTC. Residues: CASSVQERAGYGYTF.

The chain links TRBV29-1 to TRBJ2-5; TRBD1 is a possible D gene (6 bases). Trimming cost V 6 bases and J 4 bases, with 12 bases left between them. This CDR3 has 12 residues. From germline, CDR1 is SQVTM and CDR2 ANQGSEA. CDR3 nucleotide sequence: TGCAGCGTCGTGAGAGGGGGAGAGACCCAGTACTTC. This translates into CSVVRGGETQYF.

The chain uses TRBV6-1 and TRBJ1-3; the match to TRBD1 covers 9 bases. Unmatched junction bases numbered 2, after V lost 6 bases and J lost 2 bases. CDR3 length equals 14 residues. CDR1 and CDR2 (germline): MNHNS, SASEGT. The chain's CDR3 is CASSRTGAGNTIYF. The CDR3 DNA reads as TGTGCCAGCAGCAGGACAGGGGCTGGAAACACCATATATTTT.

The chain employs TRBV19 and TRBJ1-5, with D possibly matching TRBD1 (5 bases). The CDR3 covers 15 residues. Germline CDR1 LNHDA, CDR2 SQIVND (reference sequence). The V end was cut by 5 bases, the J end by 4 bases, with 15 bases between. CDR3 loop: CASSFETASNQPQHF. CDR3 bases: TGTGCCAGTAGTTTTGAGACAGCGTCTAATCAGCCCCAGCATTTT.

The chain is built from TRBV14 and TRBJ2-7, with 7 bases aligning to TRBD1. J was trimmed by 2 bases and V by 1 base; bases with no gene match: 14. The CDR3 has 18 amino acids. From germline, CDR1 is SGHDN and CDR2 FVKESK. CDR3 in DNA: TGTGCCAGCAGCCAAGTTCCAGTCGGCACAGGGGTCCCCTACGAGCAGTACTTC. Translating gives CASSQVPVGTGVPYEQYF.

This clone was recorded once. The chain employs TRBV7-2 and TRBJ1-1, with D unresolved. Germline-derived CDR1 and CDR2 are SGHTA and FQGNSA. V was pared by 6 bases and J by 6 bases, with 14 bases between. This CDR3 contains 13 residues. CDR3 sequence (DNA): TGTGCCAGCAGGGGAAGTGGGCGGGCTGAAGCTTTCTTT. Protein: CASRGSGRAEAFF.

The rearrangement joins TRBV28 to TRBJ1-2; 7 bases line up with TRBD1. Germline lookup yields CDR1 MDHEN and CDR2 SYDVKM. Trimming took 2 bases from V and 4 from J; bases not matched to a gene: 4. The CDR3 runs to 14 residues. This chain's CDR3 is CASSLKGAVYGYTF. DNA of the CDR3: TGTGCCAGCAGTTTAAAGGGGGCCGTCTATGGCTACACCTTC.

The gene calls are TRBV28 and TRBJ2-5, with TRBD1 matching over 8 bases. The CDR3 totals 15 residues. With 6 bases clipped from V and 2 bases from J, the junction kept 8 bases outside the gene matches. CDR1 is MDHEN and CDR2 is SYDVKM in the germline V gene. The CDR3 loop is CASRSGGGGQETQYF. CDR3 coding DNA: TGTGCCAGCAGGTCAGGGGGCGGAGGGCAAGAGACCCAGTACTTC.

This clone was counted a single time. The rearrangement joins TRBV9 to TRBJ2-7; D perhaps matches TRBD2 (6 bases). Trimming cost V 3 bases and J 6 bases, with 13 bases left between them. Germline CDR1 SGDLS, CDR2 YYNGEE. The CDR3 is made up of 13 amino acids. The CDR3 region is CASSALLAGEQYF. CDR3 DNA sequence: TGTGCCAGCAGCGCCCTACTAGCTGGCGAGCAGTACTTC.

V and J are TRBV28 and TRBJ2-1; 14 bases are shared with TRBD2. Germline V gene data show CDR1 as MDHEN and CDR2 as SYDVKM. This CDR3 has 15 residues. J gave up 7 bases and V 5 bases, and 4 bases lay outside the gene matches. CDR3: CASSAGTSGSNEQFF. The CDR3, as DNA: TGTGCCAGCAGTGCCGGGACTAGCGGGAGTAATGAGCAGTTCTTC.

V is TRBV19 and J is TRBJ2-7; the D is unclear. The germline V and J ends were trimmed by 5 bases and 2 bases, with 10 bases remaining between them. The CDR3 has 13 amino acids. Looked up from germline, CDR1 is LNHDA and CDR2 is SQIVND (reference sequence). CDR3 region: CASSSAYTYEQYF. In DNA form, the CDR3 reads TGTGCCAGTAGTTCAGCGTATACCTACGAGCAGTACTTC.

The chain combines TRBV29-1 with TRBJ2-1; 7 bases fit TRBD2. The CDR3 is 16 amino acids. Germline V CDR1 and CDR2: SQVTM, ANQGSEA. V dropped 2 bases and J dropped 6; count of bases not matched to a gene: 13. The CDR3 spells CSVERDRGLAANEQFF. In nucleotides, the CDR3 is TGCAGCGTTGAACGGGACCGTGGTCTAGCGGCCAATGAGCAGTTCTTC.